This T cell receptor beta chain stems from a study of CD8 T cells in ankylosing spondylitis. Study results and caveats: Enrichment of disease-linked clones was reportedly significant in matched ankylosing spondylitis synovial fluid. Blood from ankylosing spondylitis patients appeared to carry a characteristic roughly 8-variant TCR beta motif.

The authors made TCR beta libraries by quantitative 5'-RACE with molecular barcodes. A single record per CDR3 protein comes from TCRdb applying MiXCR to the 5' RACE reads. The profile shows about 240,000 distinct CDR3 sequences, 8% to 10% of them singletons. On this clonotype: Its antigen is still unknown.

This clonotype originated in a female donor with ankylosing spondylitis or in good health (not recorded which). The sequencing input was blood, either unsorted or a sorted T cell fraction (not recorded which).

In DNA, the CDR3 is TGTGCCAGCAGCGCAACAGGGGGCACTTCCTACAATGAGCAGTTCTTC. Amino acids: CASSATGGTSYNEQFF. V is TRBV7-9 and J is TRBJ2-1, with 9 bases lining up with TRBD1. This CDR3 has 16 residues. V trimming: 5 bases; J trimming: 1 base; junction bases outside the gene matches: 6. The germline V gene encodes CDR1 SEHNR and CDR2 FQNEAQ (reference sequence).